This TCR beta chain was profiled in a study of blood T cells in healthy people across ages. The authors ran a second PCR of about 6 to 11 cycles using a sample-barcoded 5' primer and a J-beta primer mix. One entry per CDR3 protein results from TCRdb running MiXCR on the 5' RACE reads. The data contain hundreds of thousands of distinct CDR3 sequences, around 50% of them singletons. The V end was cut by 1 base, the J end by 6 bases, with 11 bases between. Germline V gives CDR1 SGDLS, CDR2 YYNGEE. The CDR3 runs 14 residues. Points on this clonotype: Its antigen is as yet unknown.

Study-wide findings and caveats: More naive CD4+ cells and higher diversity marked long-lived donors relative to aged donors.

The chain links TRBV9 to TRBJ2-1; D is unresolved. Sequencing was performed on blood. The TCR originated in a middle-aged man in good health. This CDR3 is CASSVTRMGNEQFF. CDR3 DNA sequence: TGTGCCAGCAGCGTAACCAGAATGGGCAATGAGCAGTTCTTC.